This T cell receptor (beta chain) was sequenced during a study of beta chain features in type 1 diabetes. The CDR3 is 14 residues long. Deletions cut 3 bases from V and 0 bases from J, with 8 bases between. Germline V gene data show CDR1 as SGDLS and CDR2 as YYNGEE. Each sorted population was over 98% pure. The table lists this clone with a few counts. Its target is unknown. Other DNA sequences in this sample translate to the same CDR3. Every bit of the isolated RNA underwent reverse transcription, so sequencing read expressed TCRB transcripts. There were about 3.57 million reads on average in the naive, central memory and regulatory T cell samples. The method was immunoSEQ multiplex PCR; TCRdb's version includes in-frame clones alone and lacks a portion of them. The sample has roughly 730,000 clones, around an eighth seen once. Study findings and constraints: The study notes PCR might favor shorter templates equally in patients and controls. A pattern of fewer insertions and more deletions at VDJ junctions was seen in type 1 diabetes patients. When Type 1 diabetes patients were examined, their TCRB CDR3s proved moderately but significantly shorter in all four CD4+ subsets.

The sequencing input was naive CD4+ T cells from blood. This receptor was taken from a man younger than 35 with type 1 diabetes. The rearrangement joins TRBV9 to TRBJ2-3; perhaps D is TRBD1 or TRBD2 (5 bases each). The CDR3 spells CASSAGDSTDTQYF. CDR3 bases: TGTGCCAGCAGCGCCGGGGACAGCACAGATACGCAGTATTTT.